This entry describes one TCR beta chain. The record originates from a study of tumor-infiltrating lymphocytes in glioblastoma multiforme. The CDR3 spans 13 residues. The V end lost 10 bases, the J end lost 2 bases, and 12 bases lay between the germline ends. Germline assignment: CDR1 SGHAT and CDR2 FQNNGV. Three nested ARM-PCR rounds with V-beta and C-beta primers built TCRB libraries. Unique molecular identifiers were not described for the libraries. One entry per CDR3 protein, called by TCRdb with MiXCR from the multiplex PCR reads. The sample holds about 18,000 distinct CDR3 sequences, about two thirds seen once.

This sequence originates from a male donor with glioblastoma. The sample comprised peripheral blood. V is TRBV11-2 and J is TRBJ2-1; D not certain. The CDR3 protein is CATRSPTYNEQFF. CDR3 nucleotide sequence: TGTGCCACCAGAAGTCCGACCTACAATGAGCAGTTCTTC. Variable domain in full (rest from reference TRBV11-2 and TRBJ2-1): EAGVAQSPRYKIIEKRQSVAFWCNPISGHATLYWYQQILGQGPKLLIQFQNNGVVDDSQLPKDRFSAERLKGVDSTLKIQPAKLEDSAVYLCATRSPTYNEQFFGPGTRLTVL.